This TCR beta chain comes out of a study of T cell responses to AZD1222 COVID-19 vaccine. A word on this clone: What it recognizes is unknown.

Study-wide points: Mostly white British, mostly female donors; authors suggested clonal diversity may be underestimated. Along spike, vaccine-associated CD4 TCRs were found throughout, with dominance at 160-218 and 743-854. Among AZD1222 vaccinees, only six or seven were seropositive at baseline.

TCRdb's copy holds only in-frame clones and misses some; the assay was immunoSEQ multiplex PCR. The repertoire consists of some 150,000 clones, with approximately 91% occurring once and the leading ten covering approximately 5.6%. The sample in question was peripheral blood, obtained 28 days after the second dose of the MenACWY control vaccine. The source of this sequence is an adult who received the MenACWY meningococcal vaccine as a control.

CDR3 protein: CASSQEGTRLDSYEQYF. CDR3 DNA: TGTGCCAGCAGCCAAGAGGGGACACGGTTGGACTCCTACGAGCAGTACTTC. J is TRBJ2-7 and V is TRBV3-1 (or the pseudogene TRBV3-2), with D possibly being TRBD1 (6 bases). Germline CDR1 LGHDT, CDR2 YNNKEL (reference sequence). The V end lost 0 bases, the J end lost 0 bases, and 15 bases lay between the germline ends. The CDR3 has 17 residues.